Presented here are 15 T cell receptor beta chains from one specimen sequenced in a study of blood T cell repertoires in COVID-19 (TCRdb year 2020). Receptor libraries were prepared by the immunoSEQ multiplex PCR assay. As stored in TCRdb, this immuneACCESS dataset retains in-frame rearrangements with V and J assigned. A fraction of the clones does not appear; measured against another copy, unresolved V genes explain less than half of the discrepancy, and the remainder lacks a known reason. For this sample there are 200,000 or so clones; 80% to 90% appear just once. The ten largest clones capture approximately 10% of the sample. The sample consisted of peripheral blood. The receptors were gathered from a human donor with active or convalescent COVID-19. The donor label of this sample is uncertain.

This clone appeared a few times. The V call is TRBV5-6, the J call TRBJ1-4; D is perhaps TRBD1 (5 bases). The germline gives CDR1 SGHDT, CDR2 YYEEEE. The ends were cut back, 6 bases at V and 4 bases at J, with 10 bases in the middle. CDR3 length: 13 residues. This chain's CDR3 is CASTRQSNEKLFF. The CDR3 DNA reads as TGTGCCAGCACCCGACAGAGTAATGAAAAACTGTTTTTT.

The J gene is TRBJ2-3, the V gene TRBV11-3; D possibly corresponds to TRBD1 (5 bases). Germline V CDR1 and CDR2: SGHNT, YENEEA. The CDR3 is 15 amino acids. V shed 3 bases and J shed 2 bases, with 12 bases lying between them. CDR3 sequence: CASSLGQAVTDTQYF. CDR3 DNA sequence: TGTGCCAGCAGCTTGGGGCAGGCGGTCACAGATACGCAGTATTTT.

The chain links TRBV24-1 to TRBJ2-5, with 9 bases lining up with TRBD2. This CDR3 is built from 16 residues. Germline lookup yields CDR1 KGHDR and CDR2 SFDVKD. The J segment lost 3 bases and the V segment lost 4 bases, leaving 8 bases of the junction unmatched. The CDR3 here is CATSDRGVAGEETQYF. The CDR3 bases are TGTGCCACCAGTGACCGTGGAGTAGCGGGGGAAGAGACCCAGTACTTC.

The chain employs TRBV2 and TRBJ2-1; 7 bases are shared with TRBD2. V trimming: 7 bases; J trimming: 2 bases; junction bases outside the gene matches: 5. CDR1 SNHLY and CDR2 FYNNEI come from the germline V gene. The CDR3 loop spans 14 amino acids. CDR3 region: CASTGGRAYNEQFF. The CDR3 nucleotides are TGTGCCAGCACTGGGGGGAGGGCCTACAATGAGCAGTTCTTC.

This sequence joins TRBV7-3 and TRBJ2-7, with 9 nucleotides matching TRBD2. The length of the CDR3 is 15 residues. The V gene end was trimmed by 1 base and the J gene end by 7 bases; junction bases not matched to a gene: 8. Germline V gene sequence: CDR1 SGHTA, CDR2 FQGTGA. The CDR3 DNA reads TGTGCCAGCAGCTTAATTAGGGGACTAGCCTCTGAGCAGTACTTC. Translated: CASSLIRGLASEQYF.

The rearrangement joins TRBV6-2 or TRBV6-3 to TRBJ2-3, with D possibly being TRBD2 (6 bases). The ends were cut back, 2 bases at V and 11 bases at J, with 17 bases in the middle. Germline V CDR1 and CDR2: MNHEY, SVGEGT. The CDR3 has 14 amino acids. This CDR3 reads CASSYGTQSAGQYF. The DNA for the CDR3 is TGTGCCAGCAGTTACGGGACTCAATCGGCAGGGCAGTATTTT.

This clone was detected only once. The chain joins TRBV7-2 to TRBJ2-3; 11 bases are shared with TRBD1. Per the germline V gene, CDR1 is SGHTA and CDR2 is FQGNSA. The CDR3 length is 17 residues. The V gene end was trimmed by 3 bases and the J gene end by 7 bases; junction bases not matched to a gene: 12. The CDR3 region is CASSFSRSDRGPYTQYF. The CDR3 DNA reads TGTGCCAGCAGCTTTTCACGATCGGACAGGGGGCCGTATACGCAGTATTTT.

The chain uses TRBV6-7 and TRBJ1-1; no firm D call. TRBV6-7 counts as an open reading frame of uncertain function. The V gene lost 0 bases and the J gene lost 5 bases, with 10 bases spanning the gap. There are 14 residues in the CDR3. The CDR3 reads CASSYSSRKTEAFF. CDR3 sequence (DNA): TGTGCCAGCAGTTACTCGTCGCGAAAGACTGAAGCTTTCTTT.

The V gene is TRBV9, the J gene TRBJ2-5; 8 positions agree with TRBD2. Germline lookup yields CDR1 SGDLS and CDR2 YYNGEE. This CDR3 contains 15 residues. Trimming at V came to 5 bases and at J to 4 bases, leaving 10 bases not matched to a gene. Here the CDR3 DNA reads TGTGCCAGCAGTAGGAGGTCGGGAGGGGGAGAGACCCAGTACTTC. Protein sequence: CASSRRSGGGETQYF.

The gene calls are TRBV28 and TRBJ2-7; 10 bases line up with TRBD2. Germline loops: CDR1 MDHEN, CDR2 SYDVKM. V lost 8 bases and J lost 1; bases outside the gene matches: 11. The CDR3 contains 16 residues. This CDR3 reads CASFKLAGFGSYEQYF. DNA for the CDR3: TGTGCCAGCTTTAAACTAGCGGGGTTTGGGTCCTACGAGCAGTACTTC. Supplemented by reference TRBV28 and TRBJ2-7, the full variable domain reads DVKVTQSSRYLVKRTGEKVFLECVQDMDHENMFWYRQDPGLGLRLIYFSYDVKMKEKGDIPEGYSVSREKKERFSLILESASTNQTSMYLCASFKLAGFGSYEQYFGPGTRLTVT.

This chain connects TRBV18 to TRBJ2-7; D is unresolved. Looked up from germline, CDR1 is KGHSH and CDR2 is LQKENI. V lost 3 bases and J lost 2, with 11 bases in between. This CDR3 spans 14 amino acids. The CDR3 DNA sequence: TGTGCCAGCTCACCGGGCCAAGAGACCTACGAGCAGTACTTC. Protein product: CASSPGQETYEQYF.

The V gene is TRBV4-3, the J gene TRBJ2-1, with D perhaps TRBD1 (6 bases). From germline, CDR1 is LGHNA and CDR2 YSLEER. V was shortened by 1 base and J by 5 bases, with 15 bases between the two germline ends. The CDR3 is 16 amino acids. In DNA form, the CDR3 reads TGCGCCAGCAGCCAAGTCCCAGGACAGTTGAACAATGAGCAGTTCTTC. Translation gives CASSQVPGQLNNEQFF.

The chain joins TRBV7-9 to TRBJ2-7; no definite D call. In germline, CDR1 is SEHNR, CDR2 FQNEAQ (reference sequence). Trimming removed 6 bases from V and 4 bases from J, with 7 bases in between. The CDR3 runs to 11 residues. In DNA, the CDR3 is TGTGCCAGCAGTCCTAAGTACGAGCAGTACTTC. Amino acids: CASSPKYEQYF.

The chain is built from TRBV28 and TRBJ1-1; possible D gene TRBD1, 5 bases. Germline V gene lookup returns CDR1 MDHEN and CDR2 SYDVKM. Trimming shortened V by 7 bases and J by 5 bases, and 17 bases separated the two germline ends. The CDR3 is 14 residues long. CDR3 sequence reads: CASILGGKDTEAFF. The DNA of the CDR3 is TGTGCCAGCATCTTGGGGGGGAAGGATACTGAAGCTTTCTTT.

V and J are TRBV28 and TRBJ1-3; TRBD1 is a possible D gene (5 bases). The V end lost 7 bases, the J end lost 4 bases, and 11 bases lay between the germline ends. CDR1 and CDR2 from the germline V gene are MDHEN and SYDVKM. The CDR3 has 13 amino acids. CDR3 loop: CASNRLGGNTIYF. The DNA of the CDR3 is TGTGCCAGCAACAGGCTGGGCGGAAACACCATATATTTT.